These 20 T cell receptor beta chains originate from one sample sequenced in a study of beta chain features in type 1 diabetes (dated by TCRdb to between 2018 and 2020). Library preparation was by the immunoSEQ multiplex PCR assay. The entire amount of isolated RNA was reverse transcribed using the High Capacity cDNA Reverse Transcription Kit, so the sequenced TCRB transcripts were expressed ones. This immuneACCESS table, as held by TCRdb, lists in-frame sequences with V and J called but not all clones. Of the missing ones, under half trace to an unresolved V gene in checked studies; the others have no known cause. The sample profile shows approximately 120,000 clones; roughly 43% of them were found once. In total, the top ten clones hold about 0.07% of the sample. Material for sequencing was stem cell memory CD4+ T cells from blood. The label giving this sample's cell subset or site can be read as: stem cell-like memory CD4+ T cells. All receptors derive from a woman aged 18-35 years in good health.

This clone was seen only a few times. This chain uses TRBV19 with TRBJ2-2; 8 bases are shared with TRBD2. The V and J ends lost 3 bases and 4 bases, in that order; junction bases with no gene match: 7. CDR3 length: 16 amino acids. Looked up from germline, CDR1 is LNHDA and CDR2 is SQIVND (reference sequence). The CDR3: CASSIGLAGSTGELFF. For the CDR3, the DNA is TGTGCCAGTAGTATTGGTCTAGCGGGTAGCACCGGGGAGCTGTTTTTT.

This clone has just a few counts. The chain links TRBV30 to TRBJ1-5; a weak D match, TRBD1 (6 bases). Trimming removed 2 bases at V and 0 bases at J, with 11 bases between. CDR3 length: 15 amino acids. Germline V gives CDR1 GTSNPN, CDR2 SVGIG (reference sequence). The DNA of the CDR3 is TGTGCCTGGAGTTTAGGGGGATATAGCAATCAGCCCCAGCATTTT. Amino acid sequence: CAWSLGGYSNQPQHF.

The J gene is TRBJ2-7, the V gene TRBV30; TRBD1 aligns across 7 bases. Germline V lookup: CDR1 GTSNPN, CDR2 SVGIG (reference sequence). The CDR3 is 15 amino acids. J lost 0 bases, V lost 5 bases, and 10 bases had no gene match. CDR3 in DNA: TGTGCCTGGGAAAGGGGGACAGTAGACTCCTACGAGCAGTACTTC. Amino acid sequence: CAWERGTVDSYEQYF.

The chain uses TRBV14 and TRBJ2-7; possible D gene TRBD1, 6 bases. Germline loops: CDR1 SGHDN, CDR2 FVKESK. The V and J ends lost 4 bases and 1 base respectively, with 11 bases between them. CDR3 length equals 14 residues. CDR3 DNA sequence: TGTGCCAGCAGCCCGTTGGACAGATCCTACGAGCAGTACTTC. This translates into CASSPLDRSYEQYF. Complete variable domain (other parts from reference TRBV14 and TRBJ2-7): EAGVTQFPSHSVIEKGQTVTLRCDPISGHDNLYWYRRVMGKEIKFLLHFVKESKQDESGMPNNRFLAERTGGTYSTLKVQPAELEDSGVYFCASSPLDRSYEQYFGPGTRLTVT.

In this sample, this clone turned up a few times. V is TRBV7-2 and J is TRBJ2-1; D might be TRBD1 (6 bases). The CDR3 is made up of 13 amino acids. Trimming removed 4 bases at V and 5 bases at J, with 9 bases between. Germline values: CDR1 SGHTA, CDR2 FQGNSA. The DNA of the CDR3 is TGTGCCAGCAGCTCGGACAGACACAATGAGCAGTTCTTC. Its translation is CASSSDRHNEQFF.

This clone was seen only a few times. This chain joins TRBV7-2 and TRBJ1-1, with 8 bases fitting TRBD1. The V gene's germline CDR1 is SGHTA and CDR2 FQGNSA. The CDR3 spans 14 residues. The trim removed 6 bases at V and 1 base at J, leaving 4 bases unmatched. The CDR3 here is CASSPGGRNTEAFF. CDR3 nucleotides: TGTGCCAGCAGTCCAGGGGGCCGGAACACTGAAGCTTTCTTT.

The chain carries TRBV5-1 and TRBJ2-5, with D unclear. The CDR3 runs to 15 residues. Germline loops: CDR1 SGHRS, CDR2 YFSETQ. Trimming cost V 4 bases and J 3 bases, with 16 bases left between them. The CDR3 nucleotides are TGCGCCAGCAGCCTTGAGGTCGGTCAGAAAGAGACCCAGTACTTC. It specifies CASSLEVGQKETQYF.

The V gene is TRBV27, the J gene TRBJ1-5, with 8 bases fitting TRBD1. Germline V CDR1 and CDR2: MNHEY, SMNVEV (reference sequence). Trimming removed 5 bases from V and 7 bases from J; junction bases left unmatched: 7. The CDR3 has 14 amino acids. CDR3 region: CASSGQGARQPQHF. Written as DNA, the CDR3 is TGTGCCAGCAGTGGGCAGGGGGCACGGCAGCCCCAGCATTTT.

The CDR3 loop reads CASSTLPGRGGTEAFF. The CDR3 region has the DNA TGTGCCAGCAGTACCCTCCCGGGGAGGGGAGGCACTGAAGCTTTCTTT. This chain uses TRBV28 with TRBJ1-1; maybe TRBD1 (5 bases). Germline values: CDR1 MDHEN, CDR2 SYDVKM. Trimming removed 5 bases at V and 4 bases at J, with 20 bases between. The CDR3 covers 16 residues.

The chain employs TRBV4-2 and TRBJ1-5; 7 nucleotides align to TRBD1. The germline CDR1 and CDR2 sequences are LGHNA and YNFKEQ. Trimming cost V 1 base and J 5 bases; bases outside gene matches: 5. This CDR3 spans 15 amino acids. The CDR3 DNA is TGTGCCAGCAGCCAAGCCGACAGGGCCTATCAGCCCCAGCATTTT. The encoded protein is CASSQADRAYQPQHF.

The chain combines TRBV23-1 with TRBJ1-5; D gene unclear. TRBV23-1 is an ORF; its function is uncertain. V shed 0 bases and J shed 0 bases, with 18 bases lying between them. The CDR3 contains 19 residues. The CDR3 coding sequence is TGCGCCAGCAGTCAATCGAAACGGCAGCGCCTCTATAGCAATCAGCCCCAGCATTTT. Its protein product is CASSQSKRQRLYSNQPQHF.

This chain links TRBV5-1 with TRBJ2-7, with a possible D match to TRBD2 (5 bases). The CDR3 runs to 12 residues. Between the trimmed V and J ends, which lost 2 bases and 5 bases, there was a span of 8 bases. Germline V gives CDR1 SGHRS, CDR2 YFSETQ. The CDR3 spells CASSFIGDEQYF. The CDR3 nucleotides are TGCGCCAGCAGCTTTATCGGGGACGAGCAGTACTTC.

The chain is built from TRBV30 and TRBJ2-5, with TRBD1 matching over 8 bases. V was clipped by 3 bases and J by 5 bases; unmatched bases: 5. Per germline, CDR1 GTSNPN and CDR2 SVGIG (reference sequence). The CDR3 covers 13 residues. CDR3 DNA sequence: TGTGCCTGGAGGATCAGGGGGCTGGAGACCCAGTACTTC. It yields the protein CAWRIRGLETQYF.

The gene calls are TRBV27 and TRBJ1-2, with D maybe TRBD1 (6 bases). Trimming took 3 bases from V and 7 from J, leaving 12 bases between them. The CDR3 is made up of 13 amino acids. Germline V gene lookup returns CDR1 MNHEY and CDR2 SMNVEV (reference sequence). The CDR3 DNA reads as TGTGCCAGCAGTTTTCGGGGGGCGCCTGGCTACACCTTC. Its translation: CASSFRGAPGYTF.

This CDR3 is CASSLGQGERELFF. The CDR3 DNA sequence: TGCGCCAGCAGCTTGGGGCAGGGGGAACGGGAGCTGTTTTTT. The gene calls are TRBV5-1 and TRBJ2-2; 7 nucleotides align to TRBD1. This CDR3 has 14 residues. The germline gives CDR1 SGHRS, CDR2 YFSETQ. The junction had 5 bases not matched to a gene; V was cut back by 0 bases and J by 9 bases.

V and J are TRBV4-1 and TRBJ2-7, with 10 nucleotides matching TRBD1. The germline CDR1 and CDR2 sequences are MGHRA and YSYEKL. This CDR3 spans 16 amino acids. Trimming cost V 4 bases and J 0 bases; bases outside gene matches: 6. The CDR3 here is CASSPMGQGRSYEQYF. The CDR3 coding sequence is TGCGCCAGCAGCCCGATGGGACAGGGGCGCTCCTACGAGCAGTACTTC.

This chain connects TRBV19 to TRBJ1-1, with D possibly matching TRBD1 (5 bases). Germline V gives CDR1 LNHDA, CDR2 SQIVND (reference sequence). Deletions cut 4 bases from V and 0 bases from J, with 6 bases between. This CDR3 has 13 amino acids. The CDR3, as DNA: TGTGCCAGTAGTACAGGGATGAACACTGAAGCTTTCTTT. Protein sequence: CASSTGMNTEAFF.

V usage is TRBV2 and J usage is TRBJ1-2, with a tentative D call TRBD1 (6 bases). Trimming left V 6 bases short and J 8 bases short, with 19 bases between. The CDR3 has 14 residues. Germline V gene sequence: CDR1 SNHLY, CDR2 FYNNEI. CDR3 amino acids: CASSPEAGATGYTF. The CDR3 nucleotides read TGTGCCAGCAGCCCGGAGGCGGGGGCGACGGGCTACACCTTC.

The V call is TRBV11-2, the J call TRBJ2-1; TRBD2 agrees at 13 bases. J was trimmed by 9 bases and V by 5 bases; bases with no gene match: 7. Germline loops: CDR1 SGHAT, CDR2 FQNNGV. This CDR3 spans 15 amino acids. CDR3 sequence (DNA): TGTGCCAGCAGCCAAGGGACTAGCGGGATAACTGAGCAGTTCTTC. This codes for CASSQGTSGITEQFF.

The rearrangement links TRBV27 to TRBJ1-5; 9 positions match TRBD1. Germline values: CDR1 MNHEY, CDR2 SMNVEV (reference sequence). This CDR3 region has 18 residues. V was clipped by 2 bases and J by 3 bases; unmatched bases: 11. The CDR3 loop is CASSLLGVGTGINQPQHF. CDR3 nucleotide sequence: TGTGCCAGCAGTTTACTCGGGGTCGGGACAGGGATCAATCAGCCCCAGCATTTT.